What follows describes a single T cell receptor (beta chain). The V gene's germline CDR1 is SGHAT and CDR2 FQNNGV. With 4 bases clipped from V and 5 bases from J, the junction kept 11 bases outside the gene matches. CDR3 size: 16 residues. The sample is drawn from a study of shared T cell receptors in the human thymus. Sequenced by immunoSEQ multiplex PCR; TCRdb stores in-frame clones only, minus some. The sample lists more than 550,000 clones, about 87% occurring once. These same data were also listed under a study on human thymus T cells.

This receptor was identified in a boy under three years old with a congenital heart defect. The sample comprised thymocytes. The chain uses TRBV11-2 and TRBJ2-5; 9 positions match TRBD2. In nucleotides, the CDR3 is TGTGCCAGCAGCTCAGGAGGGCTAGCGGGATGGGAGACCCAGTACTTC. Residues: CASSSGGLAGWETQYF.